Listed here are 17 T cell receptor beta chains from one sample, sequenced in a study of cytomegalovirus exposure and HLA in healthy donors. The PCR ran on 60 Vbeta and 13 Jbeta primers. The repertoire was sequenced with immunoSEQ multiplex PCR; TCRdb's copy has only in-frame clones and lacks some. The table shows under 200,000 clones, with approximately 80% occurring only once. The sequencing sample was made of PBMCs. These receptor sequences come from a woman aged 45-59 years in good health and CMV-seronegative.

The J gene is TRBJ1-2, the V gene TRBV6-6, with TRBD1 identical over 8 bases. With 6 bases clipped from V and 10 bases from J, the junction kept 10 bases outside the gene matches. The CDR3 is 13 residues long. Germline V gives CDR1 MNHNY, CDR2 SVGAGI (reference sequence). DNA for the CDR3: TGTGCCAGCAGGCCCGGACAGGGAGGAAACTACACCTTC. This gives the protein CASRPGQGGNYTF.

This chain connects TRBV27 to TRBJ1-2; D may be TRBD1 (6 bases). The CDR3 consists of 15 residues. Germline CDR1 and CDR2: MNHEY and SMNVEV (reference sequence). V was shortened by 5 bases and J by 4 bases, with 17 bases between the two germline ends. CDR3 in DNA: TGTGCCAGCAGTATTTCGGGACAAACCCCCTATGGCTACACCTTC. As protein: CASSISGQTPYGYTF.

CDR3 DNA sequence: TGTGCCAGCAGTTTATACCGGGACACCCAGATCCAAGAGACCCAGTACTTC. It translates to CASSLYRDTQIQETQYF. This sequence joins TRBV28 and TRBJ2-5; weak D call: TRBD1 (6 bases). The length of the CDR3 is 17 residues. Trimming removed 1 base from V and 1 base from J, with 16 bases in between. Germline CDR1 and CDR2: MDHEN and SYDVKM.

In this sample, this clone turned up once. The chain has TRBV7-8 and TRBJ1-1, with 7 nucleotides matching TRBD1. Unmatched junction bases numbered 5, after V lost 2 bases and J lost 5 bases. The CDR3 has 14 amino acids. Germline loops: CDR1 SGHVS, CDR2 FQNEAQ. CDR3 region: CASSLLTGETEAFF. In DNA, the CDR3 is TGTGCCAGCAGCTTATTAACAGGGGAAACTGAAGCTTTCTTT.

This chain uses TRBV28 with TRBJ2-7, with 8 bases that match TRBD1. V shed 7 bases, J shed 4 bases, and the junction held 9 bases outside the gene matches. This CDR3 region has 14 residues. Germline CDR1 MDHEN, CDR2 SYDVKM. This CDR3 is CASNPQTGAYEQYF. DNA for the CDR3: TGTGCCAGCAATCCCCAGACAGGGGCTTACGAGCAGTACTTC.

This sequence joins TRBV5-1 and TRBJ1-1; D uncertain. The CDR3 consists of 14 residues. The germline CDR1 and CDR2 sequences are SGHRS and YFSETQ. V was cut by 4 bases and J by 2 bases, with 12 bases left in between. The CDR3 DNA follows: TGCGCCAGCAGCATCGCTGGAGTCAACACTGAAGCTTTCTTT. Its protein is CASSIAGVNTEAFF.

The chain employs TRBV7-3 and TRBJ1-1, with 8 bases identical to TRBD1. J was trimmed by 0 bases and V by 5 bases; bases with no gene match: 5. Germline V gene lookup returns CDR1 SGHTA and CDR2 FQGTGA. The CDR3 covers 15 residues. CDR3 loop: CASSSDRGLNTEAFF. As DNA, the CDR3 is TGTGCCAGCAGCAGCGACAGGGGACTGAACACTGAAGCTTTCTTT.

A remark on this clone: Because it lacks the conserved phenylalanine or tryptophan at the end, this CDR3 is likely a read error. This chain uses TRBV6-1 with TRBJ2-7; TRBD1 agrees at 11 bases. CDR1 is MNHNS, CDR2 SASEGT, per germline. V dropped 7 bases and J dropped 3; count of bases not matched to a gene: 8. This CDR3 has 15 amino acids. The CDR3 spells CASTTTGTGGYEQYL. The DNA for the CDR3 is TGTGCCAGCACGACCACCGGGACAGGGGGCTACGAGCAGTACCTC.

J is TRBJ1-2 and V is TRBV10-3, with D perhaps matching TRBD1 (5 bases). This CDR3 has 14 amino acids. Germline CDR1 is ENHRY and CDR2 is SYGVKD. V was clipped by 4 bases and J by 2 bases, with 11 bases between them. In DNA, the CDR3 is TGTGCCATCAGTGTCGGTGCAGGGAACTATGGCTACACCTTC. Amino acid sequence: CAISVGAGNYGYTF.

This chain joins TRBV11-2 and TRBJ2-1, with 10 bases matching TRBD2. V lost 2 bases, J lost 4 bases, and 5 bases stayed unmatched. In germline, CDR1 is SGHAT, CDR2 FQNNGV. The CDR3 is 16 amino acids. CDR3 sequence reads: CASSLIAGGPYNEQFF. CDR3 DNA sequence: TGTGCCAGCAGCTTAATAGCGGGGGGCCCGTACAATGAGCAGTTCTTC. Complete variable domain (other parts from reference TRBV11-2 and TRBJ2-1): EAGVAQSPRYKIIEKRQSVAFWCNPISGHATLYWYQQILGQGPKLLIQFQNNGVVDDSQLPKDRFSAERLKGVDSTLKIQPAKLEDSAVYLCASSLIAGGPYNEQFFGPGTRLTVL.

The V and J genes are TRBV6-1 and TRBJ2-3; TRBD2 aligns across 7 bases. Germline V gene lookup returns CDR1 MNHNS and CDR2 SASEGT. Trimming removed 5 bases from V and 9 bases from J; junction bases left unmatched: 5. There are 12 residues in the CDR3. The chain's CDR3 is CASSQGRATQYF. CDR3 nucleotides: TGTGCCAGCAGTCAAGGGAGGGCCACGCAGTATTTT.

This clone came up a few times. V gene TRBV2 combines with J gene TRBJ2-7; 10 positions match TRBD2. Looked up from germline, CDR1 is SNHLY and CDR2 is FYNNEI. The V and J ends lost 5 bases and 6 bases, in that order; junction bases with no gene match: 7. This CDR3 has 14 amino acids. CDR3 region: CASSPSGRAPEQYF. In DNA, the CDR3 is TGTGCCAGCAGTCCGAGCGGGAGGGCCCCCGAGCAGTACTTC. The full variable domain, completed using reference TRBV2 and TRBJ2-7, is EPEVTQTPSHQVTQMGQEVILRCVPISNHLYFYWYRQILGQKVEFLVSFYNNEISEKSEIFDDQFSVERPDGSNFTLKIRSTKLEDSAMYFCASSPSGRAPEQYFGPGTRLTVT.

The genes are TRBV9 and TRBJ2-4; TRBD1 matches 8 bases. Losses at the gene ends were 0 bases for V and 5 bases for J; bases not matched to a gene: 4. The CDR3 is 15 residues long. Germline CDR1 reads SGDLS; CDR2 reads YYNGEE. The CDR3 coding sequence is TGTGCCAGCAGCGTAGCTGCAGGGGGCCAAAACATTCAGTACTTC. The encoded protein is CASSVAAGGQNIQYF.

The chain is built from TRBV7-9 and TRBJ2-5, with 12 bases aligning to TRBD1. V gave up 5 bases and J gave up 13 bases; unmatched junction bases: 14. The germline V gene has CDR1 SEHNR and CDR2 FQNEAQ (reference sequence). The CDR3 runs 15 residues. CDR3 residues: CASSASGTGGAEGYF. The CDR3 region has the DNA TGTGCCAGCAGCGCCTCCGGGACAGGGGGCGCCGAGGGGTACTTC.

This clone appeared a single time. The chain has TRBV7-2 and TRBJ2-1; 12 nucleotides agree with TRBD2. V gave up 6 bases and J gave up 7 bases; unmatched junction bases: 13. The germline V gene encodes CDR1 SGHTA and CDR2 FQGNSA. CDR3 size: 17 residues. This CDR3 is CASSLRPLAGGHNEQFF. The CDR3 DNA sequence: TGTGCCAGCAGTCTTAGACCGCTAGCGGGGGGGCATAATGAGCAGTTCTTC.

The rearrangement links TRBV7-6 to TRBJ2-7; perhaps TRBD2 as D (5 bases). Trimming stripped 0 bases from V and 0 bases from J, with 9 bases between. The CDR3 is 15 amino acids. Germline lookup yields CDR1 SGHVS and CDR2 FNYEAQ. The CDR3 nucleotides read TGTGCCAGCAGCTTAGCGGGAGCCACCTCCTACGAGCAGTACTTC. Its translation: CASSLAGATSYEQYF.

The sample holds one count of this clone. This chain connects TRBV28 to TRBJ1-2; tentatively, D is TRBD1 (6 bases). The length of the CDR3 is 13 residues. Germline V lookup: CDR1 MDHEN, CDR2 SYDVKM. The ends were cut back, 8 bases at V and 4 bases at J, with 14 bases in the middle. This CDR3 reads CASGQQGAYGYTF. Written as DNA, the CDR3 is TGTGCCAGCGGACAACAGGGAGCCTATGGCTACACCTTC.